This TCR beta chain originates from a study of T cells in localized non-small cell lung cancer (dated by TCRdb to about 2020). Background for the entire study: The study examined T cell repertoires in 200 to 300 patients with early-stage NSCLC and compared tumors with uninvolved tumor-adjacent lungs. A mean age of 66.3 years was recorded for the NSCLC patients, of whom some 130 were male and 100 to 110 were female. The cohort consisted of approximately 240 treatment-naive NSCLC patients whose localized lung tumors had been resected. The study at large found these results: Of the top 100 tumor clones, a median of roughly 60 were detected in paired uninvolved adjacent lung; approximately 30 were also among that lung's top 100. Because the study design was exploratory, TCR variables were selected using unadjusted p-values without false-discovery rate correction. Higher blood T cell density associated with longer overall survival, while higher adjacent-lung clonality associated with shorter survival. Uninvolved tumor-adjacent lung showed the highest T cell clonality, higher than tumor, which suggests more focused antigenic responses in the adjacent lung. Multi-region tumor sequencing was not performed, so intratumor heterogeneity could not be excluded.

A remark on this clone: No antigen is known for it. Base qualities were left out, and no much larger clone turns up one base away.

According to the germline V gene (reference sequence), CDR1 reads SGHAT and CDR2 reads FQDESV. Trimming accounts for 4 bases at V and 3 bases at J, while the number of junction bases matched to no gene is 7. Spanning cysteine to phenylalanine, the CDR3 consists of 15 amino acids. Of the read, only the CDR3 DNA is kept; its 45 bases are in frame from base 1. The immunoSEQ Assay was used to sequence TCR beta CDR3 regions from DNA. The authors' analysis ran thus. To compute T cell density, TCR beta template counts were normalized to usable DNA, which was estimated by amplifying housekeeping genes. Richness was estimated with the preseqR package, extrapolating to 400,000 templates for PBMC samples and 120,000 templates for tissue samples. Clonality was taken to be one minus Pielou's evenness. Differential abundance testing on productive amino-acid clonotypes, with a minimum total count of 5 and an alpha of 0.1, was used to identify tissue-enriched TCRs. Repertoire overlap between compartments was quantified with the Jaccard Index and Morisita Overlap Index. GLIPH clustered TCR beta CDR3s with public tetramer-defined viral CDR3s; viral motifs required at least three viral sequences plus V-gene enrichment. What TCRdb holds here is the immuneACCESS table cut down to in-frame rearrangements. Part of the clones is not present; checked against another copy, under half of the missing clones reflect an unresolved V gene, and the others are unexplained. D and trimming come from the DNA, and the V and J calls and clone size come from that table. This sample lists about 31,000 clones; approximately 94% were detected once. The ten biggest clones cover 0.65% to 0.85% of the sample.

At diagnosis, tumor, uninvolved tumor-adjacent lung and peripheral blood were collected and then preserved as a mix of FFPE and fresh-frozen material. For TCR repertoire profiling, blood samples were analyzed as peripheral blood mononuclear cells. The sequence was collected from a woman between 40 and 69 years old with stage I lung adenocarcinoma. This chain is built from TRBV11-1 and TRBJ2-3; 7 bases in the junction line up with TRBD1. The source was peripheral blood, collected before any cancer treatment. The nucleotide sequence is TGTGCCAGCAGCTACCGAGGGACAGAAACAGATACGCAGTATTTT. This encodes CASSYRGTETDTQYF.